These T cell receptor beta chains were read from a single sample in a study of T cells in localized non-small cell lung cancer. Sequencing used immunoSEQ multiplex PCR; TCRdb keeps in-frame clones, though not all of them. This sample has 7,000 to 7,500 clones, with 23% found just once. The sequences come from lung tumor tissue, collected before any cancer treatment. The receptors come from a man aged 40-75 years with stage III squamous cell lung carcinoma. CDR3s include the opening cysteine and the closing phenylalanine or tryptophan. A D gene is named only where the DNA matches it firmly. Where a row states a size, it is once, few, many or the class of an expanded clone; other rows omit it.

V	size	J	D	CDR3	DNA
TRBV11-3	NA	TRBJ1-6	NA	CASSLDWGSSYNSPLHF	TGTGCCAGCAGCTTAGATTGGGGGAGCTCCTATAATTCACCCCTCCACTTT
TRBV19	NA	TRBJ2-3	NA	CASSSLTDTQYF	TGTGCCAGTAGTTCCCTGACAGATACGCAGTATTTT
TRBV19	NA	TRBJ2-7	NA	CASSIRQGYEQYF	TGTGCCAGTAGTATCCGGCAGGGTTACGAGCAGTACTTC
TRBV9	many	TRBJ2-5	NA	CASSVVQAPEPQETQYF	TGTGCCAGCAGCGTAGTTCAAGCCCCTGAACCCCAAGAGACCCAGTACTTC
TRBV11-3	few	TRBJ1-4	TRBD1	CASSLGTVATNEKLFF	TGTGCCAGCAGCCTAGGGACAGTTGCAACTAATGAAAAACTGTTTTTT
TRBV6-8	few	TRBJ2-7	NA	CASSYRGHEQYF	TGTGCCAGCAGTTACCGGGGTCACGAGCAGTACTTC
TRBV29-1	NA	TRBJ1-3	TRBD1	CSVGTGPGNTIYF	TGCAGCGTTGGGACAGGGCCTGGAAACACCATATATTTT
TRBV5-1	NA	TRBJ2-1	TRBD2	CASSLAPAGGYNEQFF	TGCGCCAGCAGCTTGGCTCCGGCGGGAGGCTACAATGAGCAGTTCTTC
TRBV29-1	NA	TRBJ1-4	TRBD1	CSVGTGNEKLFF	TGCAGCGTCGGGACAGGGAATGAAAAACTGTTTTTT
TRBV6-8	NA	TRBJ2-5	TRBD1	CASSYGGQKTQYF	TGTGCCAGCAGTTACGGGGGACAGAAGACCCAGTACTTC
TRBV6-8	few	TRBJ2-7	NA	CASSYPTERNSYEQYF	TGTGCCAGCAGTTACCCCACGGAGCGGAACTCCTACGAGCAGTACTTC
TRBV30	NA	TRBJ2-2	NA	CAWITQGLNTGELFF	TGTGCCTGGATCACTCAGGGGCTCAACACCGGGGAGCTGTTTTTT
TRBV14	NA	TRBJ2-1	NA	CASSQVLDGEQFF	TGTGCCAGCAGCCAGGTACTGGACGGTGAGCAGTTCTTC
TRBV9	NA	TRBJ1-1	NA	CASSGLLAENTEAFF	TGTGCCAGCAGTGGGTTATTGGCTGAAAACACTGAAGCTTTCTTT
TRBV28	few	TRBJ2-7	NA	CASSLLGYPDWKQYF	TGTGCCAGCAGTTTATTGGGCTATCCTGATTGGAAGCAGTACTTC
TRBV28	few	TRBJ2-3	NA	CASSPTGLGVNTDTQYF	TGTGCCAGCAGTCCTACAGGGCTAGGAGTTAACACAGATACGCAGTATTTT
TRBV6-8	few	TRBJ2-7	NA	CASSGRGPPYEQYF	TGTGCCAGCAGCGGTCGGGGGCCGCCTTACGAGCAGTACTTC
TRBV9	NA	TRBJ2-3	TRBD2	CASSSAPAGAQYF	TGTGCCAGCAGCTCGGCCCCAGCGGGAGCACAGTATTTT
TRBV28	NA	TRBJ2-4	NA	CASKEGVAKNIQYF	TGTGCCAGCAAAGAAGGGGTGGCCAAAAACATTCAGTACTTC
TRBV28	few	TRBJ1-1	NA	CASSLLNTEAFF	TGTGCCAGCAGTTTACTGAACACTGAAGCTTTCTTT
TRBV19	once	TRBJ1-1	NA	CASGGGYTEAFF	TGTGCCAGTGGGGGCGGTTACACTGAAGCTTTCTTT
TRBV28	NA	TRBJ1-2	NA	CASSLGGGLGGYTF	TGTGCCAGCAGTTTGGGAGGAGGGTTGGGTGGCTACACCTTC
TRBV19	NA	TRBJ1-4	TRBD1	CASSLPGGTNEKLFF	TGTGCCAGTAGTCTCCCAGGGGGTACTAATGAAAAACTGTTTTTT
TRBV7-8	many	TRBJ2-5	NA	CASSFRGQETQYF	TGTGCCAGCAGCTTCCGCGGGCAAGAGACCCAGTACTTC
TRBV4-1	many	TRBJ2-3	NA	CASSQERQTDTQYF	TGCGCCAGCAGCCAAGAGCGACAGACAGATACGCAGTATTTT
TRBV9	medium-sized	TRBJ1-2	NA	CASSVEAGNYGYTF	TGTGCCAGCAGCGTAGAGGCCGGTAACTATGGCTACACCTTC
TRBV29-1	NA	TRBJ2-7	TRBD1	CSAGGTGSAEQYF	TGCAGCGCTGGGGGGACAGGATCGGCCGAGCAGTACTTC
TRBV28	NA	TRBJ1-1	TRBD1	CASSLRGTGGTNTEAFF	TGTGCCAGCAGTTTACGAGGGACAGGGGGCACCAACACTGAAGCTTTCTTT
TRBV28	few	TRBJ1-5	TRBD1	CASTLSDRTNQPQHF	TGTGCCAGCACGTTGTCGGACAGGACGAATCAGCCCCAGCATTTT
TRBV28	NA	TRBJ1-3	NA	CASSIPGDTVSGNTIYF	TGTGCCAGCAGTATACCGGGGGACACCGTCTCTGGAAACACCATATATTTT
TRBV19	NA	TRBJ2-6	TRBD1	CASSSMGQHLGGANVLTF	TGTGCCAGTAGTTCCATGGGACAGCACCTTGGAGGGGCCAACGTCCTGACTTTC
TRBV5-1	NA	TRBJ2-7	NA	CASSPQGSTWYEQYF	TGCGCCAGCAGCCCCCAGGGCTCAACGTGGTACGAGCAGTACTTC
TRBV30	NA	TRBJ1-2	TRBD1	CAWSYRGTYGYTF	TGTGCCTGGAGTTACAGGGGCACCTATGGCTACACCTTC
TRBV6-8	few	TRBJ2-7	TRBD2	CASSYLAGDSYEQYF	TGTGCCAGCAGTTACTTAGCGGGCGACTCCTACGAGCAGTACTTC
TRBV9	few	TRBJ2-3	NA	CASSVVGGARTDTQYF	TGTGCCAGCAGCGTAGTTGGCGGAGCGCGCACAGATACGCAGTATTTT
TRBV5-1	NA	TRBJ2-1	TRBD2	CASSIAGGSPNEQFF	TGCGCCAGCAGCATAGCGGGAGGTTCCCCCAATGAGCAGTTCTTC
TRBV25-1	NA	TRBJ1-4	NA	CASSIRGGYEKLFF	TGTGCCAGCAGCATCAGGGGAGGGTATGAAAAACTGTTTTTT
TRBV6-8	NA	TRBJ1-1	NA	CASIPRRGSEAFF	TGTGCCAGCATCCCCCGGCGAGGCTCTGAAGCTTTCTTT
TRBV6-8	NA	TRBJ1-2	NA	CASSVGTLDWYGYTF	TGTGCCAGCAGTGTGGGGACACTGGATTGGTATGGCTACACCTTC
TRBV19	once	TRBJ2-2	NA	CASSIVPGGNTGELFF	TGTGCCAGTAGTATAGTCCCGGGCGGTAACACCGGGGAGCTGTTTTTT
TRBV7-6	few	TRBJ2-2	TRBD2	CASSAGTSGVGTGELFF	TGTGCCAGCAGCGCCGGGACTAGCGGGGTCGGGACCGGGGAGCTGTTTTTT
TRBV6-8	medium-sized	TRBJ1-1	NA	CASSLAGSDTEAFF	TGTGCCAGCAGCCTAGCAGGGTCGGACACTGAAGCTTTCTTT
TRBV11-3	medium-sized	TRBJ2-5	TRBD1	CASSWGGTGVETQYF	TGTGCCAGCAGCTGGGGCGGGACAGGGGTCGAGACCCAGTACTTC
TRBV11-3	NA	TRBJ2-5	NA	CASSLLSPQETQYF	TGTGCCAGCAGCTTGTTGTCACCACAAGAGACCCAGTACTTC
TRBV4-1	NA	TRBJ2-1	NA	CASSQDTRGFSYNEQFF	TGCGCCAGCAGCCAAGATACCAGGGGTTTCTCCTACAATGAGCAGTTCTTC
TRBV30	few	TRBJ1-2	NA	CAWSVGSDFGYTF	TGTGCCTGGAGTGTAGGAAGTGATTTTGGCTACACCTTC
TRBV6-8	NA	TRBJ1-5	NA	CAVRGGNSNQPQHF	TGTGCCGTAAGGGGGGGAAATAGCAATCAGCCCCAGCATTTT
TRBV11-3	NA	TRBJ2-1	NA	CASSYPGLLSYNEQFF	TGTGCCAGCAGCTACCCGGGACTTCTTTCCTACAATGAGCAGTTCTTC
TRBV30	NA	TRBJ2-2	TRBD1	CGQGNCTGELFF	TGTGGACAGGGGAATTGCACCGGGGAGCTGTTTTTT